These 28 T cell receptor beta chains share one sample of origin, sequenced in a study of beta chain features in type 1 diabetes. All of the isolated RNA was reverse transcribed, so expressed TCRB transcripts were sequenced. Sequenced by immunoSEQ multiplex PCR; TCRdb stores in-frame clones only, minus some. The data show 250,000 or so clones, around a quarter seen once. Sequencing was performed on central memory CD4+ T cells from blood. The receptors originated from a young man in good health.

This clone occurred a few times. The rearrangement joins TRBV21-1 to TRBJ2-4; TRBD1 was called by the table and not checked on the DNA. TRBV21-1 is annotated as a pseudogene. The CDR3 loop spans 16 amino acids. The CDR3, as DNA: TGTGCCAGCCTTACCGGACAGAGCCTAGCCAAAAACATTCAGTACTTC. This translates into CASLTGQSLAKNIQYF.

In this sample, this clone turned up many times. This CDR3 reads CASSLSPLDEQFF. The DNA for the CDR3 is TGCGCCAGCAGCTTGAGTCCCCTGGATGAGCAGTTCTTC. J is TRBJ2-1 and V is TRBV5-1; D is unresolved. The germline V gene encodes CDR1 SGHRS and CDR2 YFSETQ. V lost 1 base and J 8 bases, leaving 10 bases between the germline ends. The CDR3 runs to 13 residues.

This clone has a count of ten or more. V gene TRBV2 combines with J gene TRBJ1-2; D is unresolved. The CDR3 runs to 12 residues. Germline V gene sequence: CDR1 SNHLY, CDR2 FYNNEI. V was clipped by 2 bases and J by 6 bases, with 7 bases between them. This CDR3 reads CASSETANGYTF. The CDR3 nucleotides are TGTGCCAGCAGTGAAACCGCTAATGGCTACACCTTC.

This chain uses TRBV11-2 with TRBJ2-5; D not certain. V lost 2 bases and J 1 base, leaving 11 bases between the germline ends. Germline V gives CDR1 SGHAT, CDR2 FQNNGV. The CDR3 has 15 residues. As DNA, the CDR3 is TGTGCCAGCAGCTTAAGGGCAGGCCTCCAAGAGACCCAGTACTTC. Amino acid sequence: CASSLRAGLQETQYF.

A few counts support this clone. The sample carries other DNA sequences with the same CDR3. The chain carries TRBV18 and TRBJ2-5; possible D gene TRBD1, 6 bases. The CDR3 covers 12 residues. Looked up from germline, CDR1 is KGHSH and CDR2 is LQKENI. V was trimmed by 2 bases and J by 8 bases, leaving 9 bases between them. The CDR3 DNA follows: TGTGCCAGCTCACCAAAGGGGGAAACCCAGTACTTC. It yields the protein CASSPKGETQYF.

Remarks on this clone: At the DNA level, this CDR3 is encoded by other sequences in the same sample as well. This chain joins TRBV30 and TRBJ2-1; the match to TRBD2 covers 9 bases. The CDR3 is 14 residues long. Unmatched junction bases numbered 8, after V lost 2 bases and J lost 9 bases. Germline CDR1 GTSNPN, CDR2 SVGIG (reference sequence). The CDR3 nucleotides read TGTGCCTGGAGTCGGGGCGGGGGGGCCATTGAGCAGTTCTTC. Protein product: CAWSRGGGAIEQFF.

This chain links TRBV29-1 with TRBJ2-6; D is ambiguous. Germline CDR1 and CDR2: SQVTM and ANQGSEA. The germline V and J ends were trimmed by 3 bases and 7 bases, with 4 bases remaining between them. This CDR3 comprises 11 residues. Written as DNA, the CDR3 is TGCAGCGTTGAGGTCGCCAACGTCCTGACTTTC. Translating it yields CSVEVANVLTF.

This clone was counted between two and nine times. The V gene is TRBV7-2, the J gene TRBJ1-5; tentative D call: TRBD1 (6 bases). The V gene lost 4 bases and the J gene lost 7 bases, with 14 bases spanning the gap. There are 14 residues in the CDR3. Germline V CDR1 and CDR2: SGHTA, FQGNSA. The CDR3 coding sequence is TGTGCCAGCAGCTCCTCGGGGGCGGGACAGCCCCAGCATTTT. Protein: CASSSSGAGQPQHF.

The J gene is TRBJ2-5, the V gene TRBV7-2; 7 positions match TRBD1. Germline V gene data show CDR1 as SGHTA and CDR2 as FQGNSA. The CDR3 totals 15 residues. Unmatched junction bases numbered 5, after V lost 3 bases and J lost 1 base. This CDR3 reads CASSFGQVPQETQYF. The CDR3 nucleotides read TGTGCCAGCAGCTTCGGACAGGTCCCCCAAGAGACCCAGTACTTC.

CDR3 nucleotide sequence: TGTGCCACCAGCAGAGAAAAGAGAGGAGCCCAGTACTTC. Its translation: CATSREKRGAQYF. This chain connects TRBV15 to TRBJ2-5, with D hard to call. Deletions cut 0 bases from V and 9 bases from J, with 11 bases between. This CDR3 contains 13 residues. The germline V gene encodes CDR1 LNHNV and CDR2 YYDKDF (reference sequence).

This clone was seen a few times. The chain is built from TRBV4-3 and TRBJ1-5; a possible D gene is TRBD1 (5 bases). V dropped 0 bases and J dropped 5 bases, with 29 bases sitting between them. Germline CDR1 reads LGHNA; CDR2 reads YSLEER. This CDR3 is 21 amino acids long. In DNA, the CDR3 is TGCGCCAGCAGCCAAGATTGGGAGTCGGGCAGGGACGGGATTTTCGATCAGCCCCAGCATTTT. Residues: CASSQDWESGRDGIFDQPQHF.

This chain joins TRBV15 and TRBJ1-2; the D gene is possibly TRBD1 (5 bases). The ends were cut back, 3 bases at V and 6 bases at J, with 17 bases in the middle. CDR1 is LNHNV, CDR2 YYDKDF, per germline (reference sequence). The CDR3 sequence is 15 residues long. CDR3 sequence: CATSRDREGQDGYTF. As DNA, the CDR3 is TGTGCCACCAGCAGGGACCGGGAGGGGCAGGATGGCTACACCTTC.

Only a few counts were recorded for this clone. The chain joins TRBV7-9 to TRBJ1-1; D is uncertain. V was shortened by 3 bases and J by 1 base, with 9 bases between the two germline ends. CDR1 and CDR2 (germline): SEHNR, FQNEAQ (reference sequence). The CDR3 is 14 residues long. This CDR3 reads CASSFGGKNTEAFF. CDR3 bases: TGTGCCAGCAGCTTTGGTGGCAAGAACACTGAAGCTTTCTTT. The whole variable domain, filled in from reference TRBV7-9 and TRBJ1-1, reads DTGVSQNPRHKITKRGQNVTFRCDPISEHNRLYWYRQTLGQGPEFLTYFQNEAQLEKSRLLSDRFSAERPKGSFSTLEIQRTEQGDSAMYLCASSFGGKNTEAFFGQGTRLTVV.

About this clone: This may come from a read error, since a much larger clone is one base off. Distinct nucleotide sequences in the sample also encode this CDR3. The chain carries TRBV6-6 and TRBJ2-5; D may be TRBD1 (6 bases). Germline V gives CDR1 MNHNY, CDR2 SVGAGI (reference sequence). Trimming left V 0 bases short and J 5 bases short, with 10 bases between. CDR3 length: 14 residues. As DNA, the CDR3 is TGTGCCAGCAGTTACTCGAACAGGGAGGAGACCCAGTACTTC. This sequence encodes CASSYSNREETQYF.

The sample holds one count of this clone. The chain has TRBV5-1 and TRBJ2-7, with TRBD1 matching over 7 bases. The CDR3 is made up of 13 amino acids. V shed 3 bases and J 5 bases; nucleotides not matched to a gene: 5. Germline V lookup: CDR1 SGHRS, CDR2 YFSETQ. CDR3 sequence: CASSYRDSHEQYF. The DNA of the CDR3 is TGCGCCAGCAGCTACCGGGACAGCCACGAGCAGTACTTC.

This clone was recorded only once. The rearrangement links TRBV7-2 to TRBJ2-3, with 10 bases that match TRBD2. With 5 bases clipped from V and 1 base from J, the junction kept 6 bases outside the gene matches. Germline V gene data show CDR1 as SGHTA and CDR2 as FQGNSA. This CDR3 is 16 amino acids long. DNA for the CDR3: TGTGCCAGCAGCGCGGGACTAGCGTCCCGCACAGATACGCAGTATTTT. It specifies CASSAGLASRTDTQYF.

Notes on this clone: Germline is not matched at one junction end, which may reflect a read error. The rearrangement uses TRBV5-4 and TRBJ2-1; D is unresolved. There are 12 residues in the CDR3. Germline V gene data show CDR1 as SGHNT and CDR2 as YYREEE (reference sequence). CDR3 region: CASTLTGNEQFF. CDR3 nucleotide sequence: TGTGCCAGCACCTTGACTGGTAATGAGCAGTTCTTC.

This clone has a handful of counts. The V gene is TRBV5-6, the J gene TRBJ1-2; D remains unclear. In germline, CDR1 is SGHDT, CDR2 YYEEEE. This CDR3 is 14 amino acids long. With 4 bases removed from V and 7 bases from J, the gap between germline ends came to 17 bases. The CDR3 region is CASSGSRSGPGYTF. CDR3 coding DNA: TGTGCCAGCAGCGGGTCCCGGTCTGGCCCTGGCTACACCTTC.

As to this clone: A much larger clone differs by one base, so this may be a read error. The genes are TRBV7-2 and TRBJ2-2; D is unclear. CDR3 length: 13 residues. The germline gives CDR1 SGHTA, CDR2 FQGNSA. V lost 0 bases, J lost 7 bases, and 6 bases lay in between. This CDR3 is CASSLAPGGELFF. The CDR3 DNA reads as TGTGCCAGCAGCTTAGCCCCCGGCGGGGAGCTGTTTTTT.

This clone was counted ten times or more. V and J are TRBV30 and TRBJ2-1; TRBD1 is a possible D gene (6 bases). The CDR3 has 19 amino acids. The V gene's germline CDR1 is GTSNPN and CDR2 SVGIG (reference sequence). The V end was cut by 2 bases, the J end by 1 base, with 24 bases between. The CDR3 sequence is CAWSTKPGQPKWSYNEQFF. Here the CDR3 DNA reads TGTGCCTGGAGTACAAAACCGGGACAACCGAAATGGTCCTACAATGAGCAGTTCTTC.

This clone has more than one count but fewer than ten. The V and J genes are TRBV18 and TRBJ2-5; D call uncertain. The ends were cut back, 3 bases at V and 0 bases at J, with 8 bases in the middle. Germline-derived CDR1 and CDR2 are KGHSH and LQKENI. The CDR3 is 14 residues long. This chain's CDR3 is CASSPSSYQETQYF. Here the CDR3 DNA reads TGTGCCAGCTCACCTTCCTCGTACCAAGAGACCCAGTACTTC.

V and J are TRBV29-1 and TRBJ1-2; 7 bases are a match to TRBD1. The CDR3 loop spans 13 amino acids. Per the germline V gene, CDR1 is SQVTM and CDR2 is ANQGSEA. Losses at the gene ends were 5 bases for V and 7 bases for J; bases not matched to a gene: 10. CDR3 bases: TGCAGCGTTTATGACAGGGACTTATTTGGCTACACCTTC. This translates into CSVYDRDLFGYTF.

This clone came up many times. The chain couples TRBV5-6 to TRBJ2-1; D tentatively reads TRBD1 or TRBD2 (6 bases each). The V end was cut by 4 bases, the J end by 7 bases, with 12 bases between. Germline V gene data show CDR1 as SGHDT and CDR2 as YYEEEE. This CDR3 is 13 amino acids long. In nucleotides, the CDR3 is TGTGCCAGCAGCAGGGGGGCCTGGAATGAGCAGTTCTTC. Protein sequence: CASSRGAWNEQFF.

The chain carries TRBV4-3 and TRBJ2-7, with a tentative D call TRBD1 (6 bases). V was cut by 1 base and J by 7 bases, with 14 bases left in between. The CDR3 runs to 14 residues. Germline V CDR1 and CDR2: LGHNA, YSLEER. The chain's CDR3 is CASSQGTGYGEQYF. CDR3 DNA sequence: TGCGCCAGCAGCCAAGGAACAGGGTATGGGGAGCAGTACTTC.

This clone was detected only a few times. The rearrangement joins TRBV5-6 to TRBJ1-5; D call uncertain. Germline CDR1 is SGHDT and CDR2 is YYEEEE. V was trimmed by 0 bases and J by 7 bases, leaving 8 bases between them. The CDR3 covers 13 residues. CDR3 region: CASSLADGQPQHF. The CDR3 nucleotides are TGTGCCAGCAGCTTGGCCGATGGACAGCCCCAGCATTTT.

CDR3 DNA sequence: TGTGCCAGCAGCTTAAGACTAGCGGATAGAGAGACCCAGTACTTC. Protein: CASSLRLADRETQYF. The chain recombines TRBV13 with TRBJ2-5, with TRBD2 matching 9 bases. Trimming at V came to 2 bases and at J to 4 bases, leaving 5 bases not matched to a gene. Germline V gives CDR1 PRHDT, CDR2 FYEKMQ (reference sequence). The CDR3 length is 15 residues.

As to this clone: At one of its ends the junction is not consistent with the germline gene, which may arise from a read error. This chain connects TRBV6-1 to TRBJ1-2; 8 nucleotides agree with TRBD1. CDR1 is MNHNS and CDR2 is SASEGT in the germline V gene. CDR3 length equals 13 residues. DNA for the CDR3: TGTGCCAGCAGTAAAGCGGACAGGGCCGGCTACACCTTC. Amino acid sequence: CASSKADRAGYTF.

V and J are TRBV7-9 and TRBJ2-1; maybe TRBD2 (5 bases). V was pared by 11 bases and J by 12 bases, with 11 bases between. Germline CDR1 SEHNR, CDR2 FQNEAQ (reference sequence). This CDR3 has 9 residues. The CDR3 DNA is TGTGCCTACGGGGAAGGGCAGTTCTTC. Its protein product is CAYGEGQFF.